Below are 27 T cell receptor beta chains sequenced from a single sample in a study of regulatory T cells in long-lasting Graves disease. Investigators prepared the TCR beta libraries by applying iRepertoire HTBI primers and Arm-PCR of CDR3 regions. TCRdb analysed the multiplex PCR reads with MiXCR anew, one entry per CDR3 protein. The sample contains over 450,000 distinct CDR3 sequences, 12% of which appear only once. Time point: newly diagnosed GD, antithyroid drugs for less than 3 months. PBMCs provided the RNA from which the TCR library was made. These data also formed part of another study, on T cells in Graves' hyperthyroidism and ophthalmopathy.

This specimen consisted of peripheral blood mononuclear cells (PBMCs), obtained at new diagnosis, from a patient treated with antithyroid drugs. The receptors were sampled from a woman aged 25 to 45 with Graves disease.

The rearrangement joins TRBV29-1 to TRBJ2-3, with 7 bases lining up with TRBD2. The CDR3 runs to 18 residues. The J segment lost 2 bases and the V segment lost 0 bases, leaving 14 bases of the junction unmatched. From germline, CDR1 is SQVTM and CDR2 ANQGSEA. The CDR3 DNA follows: TGCAGCGTTGAAGATTCTGGCCCTAGCGGTGTAGTCACAGATACGCAGTATTTT. Translating gives CSVEDSGPSGVVTDTQYF.

This clonotype was seen a few times. The chain is built from TRBV4-1 and TRBJ2-7; TRBD2 matches at 10 bases. V lost 0 bases, J lost 3 bases, and 5 bases stayed unmatched. The CDR3 consists of 16 residues. Germline-derived CDR1 and CDR2 are MGHRA and YSYEKL. Written as DNA, the CDR3 is TGCGCCAGCAGCCAAGATAGGCTAGCGGGAGTCTACGAGCAGTACTTC. It encodes CASSQDRLAGVYEQYF.

The chain combines TRBV12-3 or TRBV12-4 with TRBJ1-2; 8 positions agree with TRBD1. The CDR3 is made up of 13 amino acids. J gave up 7 bases and V 4 bases, and 5 bases lay outside the gene matches. The CDR3 region has the DNA TGTGCCAGCAGTTCTCGACAGGGGTTTGGCTACACCTTC. Its translation: CASSSRQGFGYTF.

Many counts were recorded for this clonotype. The rearrangement joins TRBV4-3 to TRBJ1-5; 9 bases match TRBD1. The CDR3 consists of 14 residues. Trimming at V came to 2 bases and at J to 6 bases, leaving 2 bases not matched to a gene. Germline assignment: CDR1 LGHNA and CDR2 YSLEER. CDR3 nucleotide sequence: TGCGCCAGCAGCCAAAACAGGGGGCCTCAGCCCCAGCATTTT. Its protein is CASSQNRGPQPQHF.

In its sample, this clonotype was seen many times. The gene calls are TRBV25-1 and TRBJ1-4; a possible D gene is TRBD1 (5 bases). CDR1 MGHDK and CDR2 SYGVNS come from the germline V gene. This CDR3 has 15 amino acids. V lost 3 bases and J lost 10, with 18 bases in between. CDR3 DNA sequence: TGTGCCAGCAGTGAGACCGGGGCCATCATTCGAAAACTGTTTTTT. Residues: CASSETGAIIRKLFF.

This clonotype was detected ten times or more. The rearrangement joins TRBV9 to TRBJ1-3, with D possibly being TRBD1 (5 bases). Trimming took off 4 bases at V and 0 bases at J, with 14 bases between the two ends. CDR1 and CDR2 (germline): SGDLS, YYNGEE. This CDR3 is built from 16 residues. The CDR3 reads CASSSGGHHSGNTIYF. Written as DNA, the CDR3 is TGTGCCAGCAGCTCAGGAGGACACCACTCTGGAAACACCATATATTTT.

This clonotype was observed a handful of times. The chain uses TRBV28 and TRBJ2-1; 9 nucleotides line up with TRBD2. The J call may be mistaken, given a closer DNA end match to TRBJ2-5. This CDR3 comprises 15 residues. Germline V gene sequence: CDR1 MDHEN, CDR2 SYDVKM. CDR3 coding DNA: TGTGCCAGCACCCCCCAACTAGCGGGTCCTCCTCCCCAGTACTTC. It specifies CASTPQLAGPPPQYF.

This clonotype was counted many times. This chain uses TRBV6-2 or TRBV6-3 with TRBJ2-3; 11 bases are a match to TRBD2. The CDR3 has 14 amino acids. CDR1 is MNHEY, CDR2 SVGEGT, per germline. The ends lost 3 bases at V and 7 bases at J; junction bases unmatched: 3. This chain's CDR3 is CASSYTTSGNTQYF. The DNA for the CDR3 is TGTGCCAGCAGTTATACGACTAGCGGGAATACGCAGTATTTT.

On this clonotype itself: A much more abundant neighbour one base away suggests this may be a read error. The chain uses TRBV6-2 or TRBV6-3 and TRBJ1-5; weak D call: TRBD1 (5 bases). CDR3 size: 14 residues. From germline, CDR1 is MNHEY and CDR2 SVGEGT. The DNA for the CDR3 is TGTGTCAGCAGTTACCGCAGGGATCAACAGCCCCAGCATTTT. It codes for CVSSYRRDQQPQHF.

The chain carries TRBV19 and TRBJ2-3; maybe TRBD2 (5 bases). CDR1 and CDR2 (germline): LNHDA, SQIVND (reference sequence). The CDR3 length is 15 residues. V shed 7 bases and J shed 6 bases, with 20 bases lying between them. This CDR3 is CASNSQGSGVDTQYF. The CDR3 DNA follows: TGTGCCAGTAACTCCCAAGGGTCCGGGGTGGATACGCAGTATTTT.

This clonotype was detected only a few times. This chain joins TRBV20-1 and TRBJ2-7; 13 bases are shared with TRBD2. Germline trimming cut 6 bases from V and 5 bases from J; bases unmatched to any gene: 7. CDR3 length equals 14 residues. Germline lookup yields CDR1 DFQATT and CDR2 SNEGSKA (reference sequence). CDR3 coding DNA: TGCAGTGCACGGACTAGCGGGAGATCCCACGAGCAGTACTTC. Encoded protein: CSARTSGRSHEQYF.

The chain is built from TRBV7-9 and TRBJ2-3; D assignment may be TRBD1 or TRBD2 (5 bases each). Trimming took off 5 bases at V and 0 bases at J, with 12 bases between the two ends. This CDR3 is 15 amino acids long. The germline gives CDR1 SEHNR, CDR2 FQNEAQ (reference sequence). The CDR3 region has the DNA TGTGCCAGCAGCCCCGGGGCTAGCAGCACAGATACGCAGTATTTT. It encodes CASSPGASSTDTQYF.

This clonotype was seen many times. The chain links TRBV20-1 to TRBJ2-1, with 8 bases matching TRBD1. The CDR3 extends over 15 amino acids. Per germline, CDR1 DFQATT and CDR2 SNEGSKA (reference sequence). The J segment lost 6 bases and the V segment lost 3 bases, leaving 10 bases of the junction unmatched. In DNA, the CDR3 is TGCAGTGCTAGGTACCCGACAGGGGCGCCCAATGAGCAGTTCTTC. Encoded protein: CSARYPTGAPNEQFF.

This chain uses TRBV11-2 with TRBJ2-7; possibly TRBD2 for D (5 bases). The CDR3 is 13 residues long. V lost 5 bases, J lost 7 bases, and 15 bases lay in between. Germline CDR1 and CDR2: SGHAT and FQNNGV. Written as DNA, the CDR3 is TGTGCCAGCAGCGTAAAGGGAAGGAGGGAGCAGTACTTC. It yields the protein CASSVKGRREQYF.

On this clonotype itself: A much larger clone differs from this one at a single base, so this may be a read error. The CDR3 protein is CASSVLAGGQETQYF. In DNA, the CDR3 is TGTGCCAGCAGCGTACTAGCGGGAGGGCAAGAGACCCAGTACTTC. V and J are TRBV2 and TRBJ2-5, with 13 bases aligning to TRBD2. V gave up 6 bases and J gave up 2 bases; unmatched junction bases: 3. Germline V CDR1 and CDR2: SNHLY, FYNNEI. The CDR3 consists of 15 residues.

This clonotype was seen at least ten times. V is TRBV28 and J is TRBJ1-1; TRBD1 is a possible D gene (6 bases). CDR3 length equals 14 residues. CDR1 and CDR2 from the germline V gene are MDHEN and SYDVKM. Trimming left V 5 bases short and J 5 bases short, with 15 bases between. The CDR3 nucleotides read TGTGCCAGCAGTCTCGACAGGCTGGGGACTGAAGCTTTCTTT. Its translation is CASSLDRLGTEAFF.

This clonotype turned up a few times. This chain connects TRBV6-6 to TRBJ1-5; unclear D gene. The germline CDR1 and CDR2 sequences are MNHNY and SVGAGI (reference sequence). The CDR3 extends over 16 amino acids. V lost 0 bases, J lost 5 bases, and 14 bases lay in between. CDR3 bases: TGTGCCAGCAGTTACTCGGTCTCCGGAGGATATCAGCCCCAGCATTTT. It yields the protein CASSYSVSGGYQPQHF.

This clonotype was observed many times. The rearrangement links TRBV24-1 to TRBJ1-5, with D unclear. The CDR3 extends over 13 amino acids. Germline CDR1 and CDR2: KGHDR and SFDVKD. With 2 bases removed from V and 12 bases from J, the gap between germline ends came to 13 bases. DNA for the CDR3: TGTGCCACCAGTGATTCGGTGGCGGCACACCAGCATTTT. Its translation is CATSDSVAAHQHF.

This chain connects TRBV7-2 to TRBJ2-1; maybe TRBD2 (5 bases). This CDR3 comprises 12 residues. Germline lookup yields CDR1 SGHTA and CDR2 FQGNSA. Trimming pared 4 bases from V and 9 bases from J, leaving 10 bases between. DNA of the CDR3: TGTGCCAGCAGCTGGCTAGCTTCTGAGCAGTTCTTC. As protein: CASSWLASEQFF.

As concerns this clonotype: At one end, the junction sequence differs from germline, possibly due to a read error. This chain uses TRBV18 with TRBJ2-1; D is unclear. Germline V gene sequence: CDR1 KGHSH, CDR2 LQKENI. The CDR3 length is 15 residues. CDR3 coding DNA: TGTGCCAGCTCACCACTTTCCGGAAATGACAAGGAGCAGTTCTTC. Its translation is CASSPLSGNDKEQFF.

The chain is built from TRBV14 and TRBJ2-3; D gene unclear. Deletions cut 1 base from V and 10 bases from J, with 15 bases between. This CDR3 region has 14 residues. CDR1 SGHDN and CDR2 FVKESK come from the germline V gene. CDR3 DNA sequence: TGTGCCAGCAGCCAAGGGTTGGCTACAGTTGCGCAGTATTTT. Residues: CASSQGLATVAQYF. Variable domain in full (rest from reference TRBV14 and TRBJ2-3): EAGVTQFPSHSVIEKGQTVTLRCDPISGHDNLYWYRRVMGKEIKFLLHFVKESKQDESGMPNNRFLAERTGGTYSTLKVQPAELEDSGVYFCASSQGLATVAQYFGPGTRLTVL.

Worth noting for this clonotype: It may be a read error: a sequence one base away is much more abundant. This chain uses TRBV19 with TRBJ2-3, with TRBD2 as a possible D gene (6 bases). The J call may not be correct, given that the DNA end is closer to TRBJ2-7. The germline V gene encodes CDR1 LNHDA and CDR2 SQIVND (reference sequence). The CDR3 covers 15 residues. CDR3 sequence (DNA): TGTGCCAGTAGTATTGAGGAGGGGAGCTACAATGAGCAGTACTTC. This codes for CASSIEEGSYNEQYF.

There are many counts of this clonotype. The genes are TRBV6-2 or TRBV6-3 and TRBJ1-1; D possibly corresponds to TRBD1 (5 bases). V lost 5 bases and J lost 1, with 14 bases in between. This CDR3 comprises 15 residues. Germline V gene sequence: CDR1 MNHEY, CDR2 SVGEGT. The CDR3 nucleotides read TGTGCCAGCAGTACCCGGGACGAACGGAACACTGAAGCTTTCTTT. Its protein product is CASSTRDERNTEAFF.

Only a few counts were recorded for this clonotype. The V gene is TRBV7-9, the J gene TRBJ2-5; tentative D call: TRBD2 (5 bases). Germline CDR1 reads SEHNR; CDR2 reads FQNEAQ (reference sequence). This CDR3 region has 16 residues. The V gene lost 3 bases and the J gene lost 1 base, with 15 bases spanning the gap. CDR3 nucleotide sequence: TGTGCCAGCAGCTTTTACGCGGGCTTCCCCCAAGAGACCCAGTACTTC. As protein: CASSFYAGFPQETQYF.

The chain has TRBV19 and TRBJ1-5; TRBD1 is a possible D gene (6 bases). Per germline, CDR1 LNHDA and CDR2 SQIVND (reference sequence). The CDR3 covers 14 residues. With 9 bases removed from V and 7 bases from J, the gap between germline ends came to 19 bases. CDR3 protein: CARTRGGRGQPQHF. In nucleotides, the CDR3 is TGTGCCAGAACACGGGGGGGCCGAGGGCAGCCCCAGCATTTT. The variable domain in full, with the rest retrieved from reference TRBV19 and TRBJ1-5, is DGGITQSPKYLFRKEGQNVTLSCEQNLNHDAMYWYRQDPGQGLRLIYYSQIVNDFQKGDIAEGYSVSREKKESFPLTVTSAQKNPTAFYLCARTRGGRGQPQHFGDGTRLSIL.

This clonotype occurred many times. The chain joins TRBV11-2 to TRBJ2-7; TRBD2 aligns across 10 bases. V dropped 5 bases and J dropped 2; count of bases not matched to a gene: 6. Looked up from germline, CDR1 is SGHAT and CDR2 is FQNNGV. This CDR3 region has 15 residues. The CDR3 is CASSRLAGETYEQYF. DNA of the CDR3: TGTGCCAGCAGCCGTCTAGCGGGAGAAACCTACGAGCAGTACTTC.

This clonotype occurred many times. The J gene is TRBJ2-7, the V gene TRBV14; D remains ambiguous. There are 11 residues in the CDR3. Trimming removed 5 bases from V and 4 bases from J, with 6 bases in between. Per the germline V gene, CDR1 is SGHDN and CDR2 is FVKESK. The CDR3 sequence: CASSRQYEQYF. The CDR3 DNA reads TGTGCCAGCAGCAGGCAGTACGAGCAGTACTTC.